This T cell receptor (beta chain) was sequenced for a study of regulatory T cells in long-lasting Graves disease. Points from the study as a whole: Favored gene segments in persistent disease were TRBV28, TRBJ1-2 and TRBJ2-5.

Arm-PCR of CDR3 regions with iRepertoire HTBI primers generated TCR beta libraries. In the authors' workflow: The study identified about 60 TRBV and approximately 15 TRBJ segments across samples. TCRdb reprocessed the multiplex PCR reads with MiXCR, giving one entry per CDR3 protein. TCRdb, not the original authors, processed these V and J calls. The repertoire has some 280,000 distinct CDR3 sequences, 22% of them found once; the top ten carry approximately 53%. This clonotype was found a few times. The antigen remains undetermined. As to time point: persistent/refractory GD, antithyroid drugs over 5 years with positive TRAb. The TCR library used RNA extracted from PBMCs. V lost 2 bases, J lost 4 bases, and 11 bases lay in between. The CDR3 is 15 residues long.

The sequencing used peripheral blood mononuclear cells (PBMCs), collected when the disease was refractory, from a patient treated with antithyroid drugs. This clonotype was obtained from a female donor with Graves disease. V and J are TRBV12-3 or TRBV12-4 and TRBJ1-4; no clear D. The CDR3 region is CASSLNPENNEKLFF. As DNA, the CDR3 is TGTGCCAGCAGTTTAAACCCAGAGAATAATGAAAAACTGTTTTTT.